The TCR beta chain under discussion was sequenced for a study of blood T cell repertoires in COVID-19. Under the authors' procedure: How many nucleated cells were present was estimated from reference gene primer amplification. The data were produced by immunoSEQ multiplex PCR, yet TCRdb's version contains in-frame clones alone and is incomplete. The V and J calls and clone size are taken from that table; D and trimming were inferred from the DNA. Here the sample spans roughly 200,000 clones, approximately 87% being singletons. Germline values: CDR1 MDHEN, CDR2 SYDVKM. CDR3 length: 15 residues. V shed 6 bases, J shed 1 base, and the junction held 7 bases outside the gene matches.

The receptor was isolated from a man in his 60s who had recovered from COVID-19. V usage is TRBV28 and J usage is TRBJ1-1; 8 positions agree with TRBD1. The specimen sequenced was peripheral blood. DNA for the CDR3: TGTGCCAGCAGGGGATTTGGGACAGGGAACACTGAAGCTTTCTTT. Its protein is CASRGFGTGNTEAFF.